The source of this T cell receptor beta chain is a study of identical twins. Study outcomes and limitations: Where beta out-of-frame sequences were concerned, excess twin sharing was weaker.

V lost 3 bases and J lost 3; bases outside the gene matches: 2. Germline assignment: CDR1 SGHAT and CDR2 FQNNGV. The CDR3 is made up of 14 amino acids. This clonotype was seen at least ten times. The antigen is undetermined. MiXCR, applied by TCRdb to the 5' RACE reads, yields one record per CDR3 protein. The sample includes hundreds of thousands of distinct CDR3 sequences, around 20% seen only once; the top ten take about 4.5%. These data were also filed under a second study, of T cells expressing NK-cell markers. That work adds: Of the CD8+ T cell pool in about six donors, about 1.0-8% was accounted for by dominant NKG2C+ clonotypes. There were a handful of donors in whom these clonotypes also led the CD3+CD56-NKG2C+ fraction.

This chain joins TRBV11-2 and TRBJ2-7, with TRBD2 matching over 10 bases. This receptor was obtained from a woman aged 18 to 35 in good health. Sequenced: PBMCs. The CDR3 sequence: CASSFLAGGYEQYF. CDR3 bases: TGTGCCAGCAGCTTCTTAGCGGGAGGCTACGAGCAGTACTTC.